This T cell receptor beta chain was identified in a study of T cell repertoires in cytomegalovirus infection. The overall study: Indications came from public TCR beta signatures; they pointed to CMV infection and to a matching HLA type.

The study, taken as a whole, reports: CMV-specific HLA-C-restricted TCR beta clonotypes dominated the ex vivo response.

The CDR3 sequence is 13 residues long. The V end lost 5 bases, the J end lost 9 bases, and 14 bases lay between the germline ends. Per germline, CDR1 SGHVS and CDR2 FNYEAQ. TCRdb recomputed calls from the reads with MiXCR, one row per CDR3 protein. The sample yields 650,000 to 850,000 distinct CDR3 sequences, just under 30% seen once. This clonotype was detected many times. What it binds is unknown. The source was cultured CD8+ T cells from PBMCs, collected from culture after CMV antigen stimulation. The sequence was collected from a human donor in good health (CMV status not recorded). Some clones in this sample may be carry-over from other donors' samples. This chain links TRBV7-6 with TRBJ2-1; a possible D gene is TRBD2 (5 bases). In DNA form, the CDR3 reads TGTGCCAGCAGCCACAGAGGAGGCGTTGAGCAGTTCTTC. It yields the protein CASSHRGGVEQFF.